A selection of T cell receptor beta chains follows, all from one sample in a study of shared clonotypes between healthy human individuals. Clones were sequenced by immunoSEQ multiplex PCR, and TCRdb holds only the in-frame ones, with some missing. This repertoire shows 950,000 to 1,100,000 clones, approximately 70% found once; its top ten account for approximately 1.5%. Sequenced: memory CD4+ T cells sorted from blood. The source of these receptors is a young man in good health. Both conserved end residues are part of each CDR3. The D gene is left open where the match is weak. Part of the rows lack a size; the others show once, few, many or a class for expanded clones.

V: TRBV2; D: NA; J: TRBJ2-3; size: NA; DNA: TGTGCCAGCAGCGTTAGTATTGGGGGGGCCGTCAAGCGAGATACGCAGTATTTT; CDR3: CASSVSIGGAVKRDTQYF
V: TRBV11-2; D: TRBD1; J: TRBJ1-1; size: NA; DNA: TGTGCCAGCAGCCGGGGACAGGGGTGGACTGAAGCTTTCTTT; CDR3: CASSRGQGWTEAFF
V: TRBV5-1; D: TRBD1; J: TRBJ2-7; size: NA; DNA: TGCGCCAGCAGCTTGGGAGGACAGGGGATCTACGAGCAGTACTTC; CDR3: CASSLGGQGIYEQYF
V: TRBV28; D: NA; J: TRBJ1-2; size: NA; DNA: TGTGCCAGCAGTTTAAGCGGGGCGAGGTCTAACTATGGCTACACCTTC; CDR3: CASSLSGARSNYGYTF
V: TRBV12-5; D: NA; J: TRBJ2-5; size: NA; DNA: TGTGCTAGTGGTATCCCCGTGGGGCTGAGGGAGACCCAGTACTTC; CDR3: CASGIPVGLRETQYF
V: TRBV19; D: NA; J: TRBJ1-3; size: NA; DNA: TGTGCCAGTAGTACAGAGACGGCGCGAAGGGTCGGAAACACCATATATTTT; CDR3: CASSTETARRVGNTIYF
V: TRBV2; D: NA; J: TRBJ1-4; size: NA; DNA: TGTGCCAGCAGCTTAGGGTTGGGAGAACTGTTTTTT; CDR3: CASSLGLGELFF
V: TRBV28; D: TRBD1; J: TRBJ1-5; size: NA; DNA: TGTGCCAGCAGTTTACGCCGGGACAGGGTGGCTCAGCCCCAGCATTTT; CDR3: CASSLRRDRVAQPQHF
V: TRBV12-5; D: TRBD1; J: TRBJ2-7; size: NA; DNA: TGTGCTAGTGGTTTGGGACAGGGGGCCTACGAGCAGTACTTC; CDR3: CASGLGQGAYEQYF
V: TRBV19; D: TRBD2; J: TRBJ2-1; size: NA; DNA: TGTGCCAGTAGCCCTCAGCCCATTGCGGGAGGGCCAGGGAATGAGCAGTTCTTC; CDR3: CASSPQPIAGGPGNEQFF
V: TRBV11-3; D: NA; J: TRBJ2-1; size: NA; DNA: TGTGCCAGCAGCTTAGGGGGGGAAAACAATGAGCAGTTCTTC; CDR3: CASSLGGENNEQFF
V: TRBV4-1; D: NA; J: TRBJ1-6; size: few; DNA: TGCGCCAGCGGGGGTGACGCGTCCAATTCACCCCTCCACTTT; CDR3: CASGGDASNSPLHF
V: TRBV5-6; D: TRBD2; J: TRBJ2-2; size: NA; DNA: TGTGCCAGCAGCTTGGTAGCGGGGGTCTTAACCGGGGAGCTGTTTTTT; CDR3: CASSLVAGVLTGELFF
V: TRBV10-2; D: TRBD1; J: TRBJ2-1; size: NA; DNA: TGCGCCAGCAGTCGGGACAGGCAGTACAATGAGCAGTTCTTC; CDR3: CASSRDRQYNEQFF
V: TRBV5-1; D: NA; J: TRBJ2-3; size: NA; DNA: TGCGCCAGCACTGACCTTCGAGGGGCAGATACGCAGTATTTT; CDR3: CASTDLRGADTQYF
V: TRBV6-5; D: NA; J: TRBJ1-3; size: NA; DNA: TGTGCCAGTTTCACAAGGTCTGGAAACACCATATATTTT; CDR3: CASFTRSGNTIYF
V: TRBV10-1; D: NA; J: TRBJ2-1; size: NA; DNA: TGCGCCAGCAGTGATAGGAAGACAGGCCACAATGAGCAGTTCTTC; CDR3: CASSDRKTGHNEQFF
V: TRBV9; D: NA; J: TRBJ1-1; size: few; DNA: TGTGCCAGCAGCGTTGGAACAGTCCTCAACACTGAAGCTTTCTTT; CDR3: CASSVGTVLNTEAFF
V: TRBV4-1; D: NA; J: TRBJ2-4; size: few; DNA: TGCGCCAGCAGCCAAGAGTTGGCGTATAGTGGCAAAAACATTCAGTACTTC; CDR3: CASSQELAYSGKNIQYF
V: TRBV7-9; D: TRBD2; J: TRBJ2-1; size: NA; DNA: TGTGCCAGCAGCCCCCCTAGCGGGGGCTCAAGGGAGCAGTTCTTC; CDR3: CASSPPSGGSREQFF
V: TRBV5-1; D: NA; J: TRBJ2-1; size: NA; DNA: TGCGCCAGCGGGAGCGGGCCGATCTACAATGAGCAGTTCTTC; CDR3: CASGSGPIYNEQFF
V: TRBV25-1; D: NA; J: TRBJ2-2; size: few; DNA: TGTGCCAGCAGTGGGACCCCGAACACCGGGGAGCTGTTTTTT; CDR3: CASSGTPNTGELFF
V: TRBV6-1; D: NA; J: TRBJ2-4; size: NA; DNA: TGTGCCAGCAGTGCCGGGAACATTCAGTACTTC; CDR3: CASSAGNIQYF
V: TRBV6-7; D: NA; J: TRBJ2-2; size: NA; DNA: TGTGCCAGCAGTTACTTTTTGGGTAGGGAAAACACCGGGGAGCTGTTTTTT; CDR3: CASSYFLGRENTGELFF
V: TRBV4-3; D: NA; J: TRBJ2-1; size: NA; DNA: TGCGCCAGCAGCCCAGTGGGAGCGGGCTACAATGAGCAGTTCTTC; CDR3: CASSPVGAGYNEQFF
V: TRBV6-5; D: TRBD1; J: TRBJ1-1; size: NA; DNA: TGTGCCAGCCGGGACAGGCCACCGGGTACTGAAGCTTTCTTT; CDR3: CASRDRPPGTEAFF
V: TRBV18; D: TRBD1; J: TRBJ2-7; size: NA; DNA: TGTGCCAGCTCCCGACAGGGATACGAGCAGTACTTC; CDR3: CASSRQGYEQYF
V: TRBV5-1; D: NA; J: TRBJ1-1; size: NA; DNA: TGCGCCAGCAGCTTGGAGGGTTTGGGTAACACTGAAGCTTTCTTT; CDR3: CASSLEGLGNTEAFF
V: TRBV15; D: NA; J: TRBJ2-1; size: NA; DNA: TGTGCCACCGAGGAGGGAACCTACAATGAGCAGTTCTTC; CDR3: CATEEGTYNEQFF
V: TRBV11-2; D: TRBD2; J: TRBJ2-7; size: NA; DNA: TGTGCCAGCAGCTTAAGTCCCTTACTAGCGGGAGAACCCGCGTCTTCTTTC; CDR3: CASSLSPLLAGEPASSF
V: TRBV2; D: NA; J: TRBJ1-3; size: few; DNA: TGTGCCAGCAGCCTCGGGGGTACAGGCGGAAACACCATATATTTT; CDR3: CASSLGGTGGNTIYF
V: TRBV6-6; D: NA; J: TRBJ1-4; size: few; DNA: TGTGCCAGCAGCGAGACCGGGGGAAGGGAAAAACTGTTTTTT; CDR3: CASSETGGREKLFF
V: TRBV18; D: NA; J: TRBJ1-1; size: NA; DNA: TGTGCCAGCTCGCTCGGTGGGGGTACTGAAGCTTTCTTT; CDR3: CASSLGGGTEAFF
V: TRBV5-1; D: NA; J: TRBJ1-2; size: NA; DNA: TGCGCCAGCAGCTTGGTGGCGGGGGGCGACTATGGCTACACCTTC; CDR3: CASSLVAGGDYGYTF
V: TRBV11-2; D: NA; J: TRBJ2-7; size: NA; DNA: TGTGCCAGCACCTGGAGGGTTGTCTACGAGCAGTACTTC; CDR3: CASTWRVVYEQYF
V: TRBV7-2; D: NA; J: TRBJ2-7; size: NA; DNA: TGTGCCAGCAGCGGACGCGGCTACGAGCAGTACTTC; CDR3: CASSGRGYEQYF
V: TRBV6-5; D: TRBD1; J: TRBJ1-2; size: few; DNA: TGTGCCAGCTTCCGTTCAGGGGGCGCAGATGGCTACACCTTC; CDR3: CASFRSGGADGYTF
V: TRBV4-3; D: NA; J: TRBJ2-7; size: NA; DNA: TGCGCCAGCAGCCATGCAGGGGCGCGATACGAGCAGTACTTC; CDR3: CASSHAGARYEQYF
V: TRBV5-5; D: NA; J: TRBJ2-3; size: NA; DNA: TGTGCCAGCAGCTCTTCTGGTAGCACAGATACGCAGTATTTT; CDR3: CASSSSGSTDTQYF
V: TRBV7-2; D: TRBD2; J: TRBJ2-3; size: NA; DNA: TGTGCCAGCAGCTTCTCTAGCGGGAACGCAGATACGCAGTATTTT; CDR3: CASSFSSGNADTQYF
V: TRBV7-9; D: TRBD2; J: TRBJ2-3; size: NA; DNA: TGTGCCAGCAGCTCCGGGACTAGCGGGAGACGTGGAGATACGCAGTATTTT; CDR3: CASSSGTSGRRGDTQYF
V: TRBV7-8; D: TRBD2; J: TRBJ2-5; size: NA; DNA: TGTGCCAGCAGCTTATACGGGGGGGCAATGGAGACCCAGTACTTC; CDR3: CASSLYGGAMETQYF